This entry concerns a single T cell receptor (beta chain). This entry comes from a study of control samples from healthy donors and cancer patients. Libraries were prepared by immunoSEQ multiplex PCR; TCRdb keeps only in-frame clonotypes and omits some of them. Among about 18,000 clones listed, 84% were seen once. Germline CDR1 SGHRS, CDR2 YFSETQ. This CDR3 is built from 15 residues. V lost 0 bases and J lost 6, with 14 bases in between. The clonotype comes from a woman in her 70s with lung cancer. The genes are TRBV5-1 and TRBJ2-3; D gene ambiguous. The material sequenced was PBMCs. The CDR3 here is CASSLGSRGYDTQYF. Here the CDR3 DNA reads TGCGCCAGCAGCTTGGGCTCCCGAGGCTATGATACGCAGTATTTT.